This TCR beta chain was captured in a study of OX40 agonist ivuxolimab in advanced cancers. Turning to the study itself: At doses from 0.01 to 10 mg/kg, patients were given intravenous ivuxolimab every 2 weeks. Two patients with cutaneous melanoma and one with hepatocellular carcinoma, three in total, showed partial responses.

The study's findings and limits: At 0.1 to 3.0 mg/kg and by week 6, CD4+ and CD8+ T cells in the blood had expanded clonally.

Trimming cost V 4 bases and J 0 bases, with 13 bases left between them. The CDR3 is 15 residues long. Per the germline V gene, CDR1 is GTSNPN and CDR2 is SVGIG (reference sequence). Prior autoimmune disease or systemic immunosuppression barred patients. On this clone: As yet, its antigen is unknown.

Generated by immunoSEQ multiplex PCR, the TCRdb table keeps only in-frame clones and is missing some. The sample shows roughly 40,000 clones, about four fifths of them seen only once. The receptor's source is an adult with an advanced solid tumor such as melanoma, head and neck, liver or kidney cancer. The chain carries TRBV30 and TRBJ1-5; D is ambiguous. The sequencing used CD4+ or CD8+ T cells sorted from blood, collected in a trial of the OX40 agonist ivuxolimab. In DNA form, the CDR3 reads TGTGCCTGGACGAAGAGTAGCTATAGCAATCAGCCCCAGCATTTT. It yields the protein CAWTKSSYSNQPQHF.